This passage covers 8 T cell receptor beta chains from one sample sequenced in a study of glioma-infiltrating T cells after dendritic cell vaccination. Measured with immunoSEQ multiplex PCR; TCRdb has only the in-frame clones, and not every one. Seen here are about 92,000 clones, 80% to 90% observed once, and the top ten hold 15% to 18%. The sequencing used blood, collected before dendritic cell vaccination. These receptor sequences come from a human donor with glioblastoma.

V gene TRBV29-1 combines with J gene TRBJ1-2; D is perhaps TRBD1 (6 bases). Between the trimmed V and J ends, which lost 8 bases and 8 bases, there was a span of 18 bases. Germline assignment: CDR1 SQVTM and CDR2 ANQGSEA. The CDR3 covers 12 residues. The CDR3 is CSSGRGAGGYTF. In DNA, the CDR3 is TGCAGCAGCGGTCGGGGGGCGGGCGGCTACACCTTC.

The chain joins TRBV5-1 to TRBJ1-4; possible D gene TRBD1, 6 bases. This CDR3 comprises 16 residues. Germline V CDR1 and CDR2: SGHRS, YFSETQ. Trimming pared 4 bases from V and 4 bases from J, leaving 17 bases between. CDR3 DNA sequence: TGCGCCAGCAGCGGTGAAGGCAAAGGGGGTAATGAAAAACTGTTTTTT. It is translated as CASSGEGKGGNEKLFF.

The chain couples TRBV27 to TRBJ1-2; the D is unclear. Germline V gene lookup returns CDR1 MNHEY and CDR2 SMNVEV (reference sequence). Trimming cost V 8 bases and J 1 base, with 11 bases left between them. The CDR3 sequence is 13 residues long. Written as DNA, the CDR3 is TGTGCCAGCCCCGTACAGAATAACTATGGCTACACCTTC. This translates into CASPVQNNYGYTF.

V and J are TRBV14 and TRBJ2-2; weak D call: TRBD1 (5 bases). The CDR3 is 15 amino acids. Trimming removed 0 bases at V and 3 bases at J, with 8 bases between. Germline V CDR1 and CDR2: SGHDN, FVKESK. CDR3 sequence: CASSQDAGYTGELFF. DNA of the CDR3: TGTGCCAGCAGCCAAGATGCAGGGTACACCGGGGAGCTGTTTTTT. Supplemented by reference TRBV14 and TRBJ2-2, the full variable domain reads EAGVTQFPSHSVIEKGQTVTLRCDPISGHDNLYWYRRVMGKEIKFLLHFVKESKQDESGMPNNRFLAERTGGTYSTLKVQPAELEDSGVYFCASSQDAGYTGELFFGEGSRLTVL.

This sequence joins TRBV27 and TRBJ2-3; D call uncertain. The germline gives CDR1 MNHEY, CDR2 SMNVEV (reference sequence). V gave up 0 bases and J gave up 5 bases, with 6 bases separating them. The CDR3 is 13 amino acids. CDR3 loop: CASSLSILDTQYF. For the CDR3, the DNA is TGTGCCAGCAGTTTATCAATCTTAGATACGCAGTATTTT.

This clone occurred once. V gene TRBV6-4 combines with J gene TRBJ2-3; possibly TRBD1 for D (6 bases). CDR3 length: 17 amino acids. The ends were cut back, 5 bases at V and 2 bases at J, with 20 bases in the middle. The germline V gene has CDR1 MRHNA and CDR2 SNTAGT. CDR3 amino acids: CASSRTVGGSLTDTQYF. The CDR3 bases are TGTGCCAGCAGTCGTACCGTTGGGGGCTCTCTCACAGATACGCAGTATTTT.

The chain recombines TRBV5-1 with TRBJ2-1; D is perhaps TRBD2 (5 bases). The CDR3 loop spans 15 amino acids. In germline, CDR1 is SGHRS, CDR2 YFSETQ. The V gene lost 3 bases and the J gene lost 0 bases, with 10 bases spanning the gap. This CDR3 is CASSWTSSSYNEQFF. Here the CDR3 DNA reads TGCGCCAGCAGCTGGACTTCTAGCTCCTACAATGAGCAGTTCTTC.

This clone was counted between two and nine times. The rearrangement uses TRBV2 and TRBJ1-4; maybe TRBD1 (5 bases). The CDR3 sequence is 14 residues long. V was clipped by 5 bases and J by 3 bases, with 10 bases between them. Germline V CDR1 and CDR2: SNHLY, FYNNEI. For the CDR3, the DNA is TGTGCCAGCAGTAGTCTGGGGCCTAATGAAAAACTGTTTTTT. Its translation is CASSSLGPNEKLFF. Full variable domain (remainder filled in from reference TRBV2 and TRBJ1-4): EPEVTQTPSHQVTQMGQEVILRCVPISNHLYFYWYRQILGQKVEFLVSFYNNEISEKSEIFDDQFSVERPDGSNFTLKIRSTKLEDSAMYFCASSSLGPNEKLFFGSGTQLSVL.